This is a list of T cell receptor beta chains from one sample in a study of blood T cell repertoires in COVID-19. Profiled with immunoSEQ multiplex PCR; TCRdb holds only in-frame clones, not every one. The table includes under 250,000 clones, 70% to 85% detected once. Sequencing input: peripheral blood. Receptor source: a human donor in a cohort sampled during active COVID-19. The CDR3 runs from the conserved cysteine through the conserved F or W. D genes are given only for firm matches. Size values are once, few and many counts, or a class for expanded clones, and some rows have none.

clone size: .; J gene: TRBJ2-7; V gene: TRBV24-1; D gene: TRBD1; CDR3 length: 14; CDR3 protein: CATSSGTGGYEQYF; CDR3 DNA: TGTGCCACCAGTTCCGGGACAGGGGGCTACGAGCAGTACTTC
clone size: .; J gene: TRBJ2-3; V gene: TRBV19; D gene: TRBD2; CDR3 length: 16; CDR3 protein: CASSPRRAGGSDTQYF; CDR3 DNA: TGTGCCAGTAGTCCTAGGCGAGCGGGAGGCTCAGATACGCAGTATTTT
clone size: .; J gene: TRBJ2-7; V gene: TRBV10-2; D gene: TRBD2; CDR3 length: 15; CDR3 protein: CASSPGTSVSYEQYF; CDR3 DNA: TGCGCCAGCAGCCCGGGGACTAGCGTTAGCTACGAGCAGTACTTC
clone size: .; J gene: TRBJ1-3; V gene: TRBV4-2; D gene: TRBD1; CDR3 length: 18; CDR3 protein: CASSQEIRQGAGGNTIYF; CDR3 DNA: TGTGCCAGCAGCCAAGAGATCAGGCAGGGGGCGGGGGGAAACACCATATATTTT
clone size: .; J gene: TRBJ2-7; V gene: TRBV6-5; D gene: TRBD1; CDR3 length: 14; CDR3 protein: CATATGGVPYEQYF; CDR3 DNA: TGTGCCACGGCGACAGGGGGTGTTCCCTACGAGCAGTACTTC
clone size: .; J gene: TRBJ2-5; V gene: TRBV28; D gene: TRBD1; CDR3 length: 16; CDR3 protein: CASSLSVRGQRETQYF; CDR3 DNA: TGTGCCAGCAGTTTATCGGTCAGGGGGCAGAGGGAGACCCAGTACTTC
clone size: .; J gene: TRBJ1-6; V gene: TRBV6-1; D gene: .; CDR3 length: 19; CDR3 protein: CASSEPPGKGEPYNSPLHF; CDR3 DNA: TGTGCCAGCAGTGAACCCCCCGGGAAGGGTGAGCCATATAATTCACCCCTCCACTTT
clone size: few; J gene: TRBJ2-3; V gene: TRBV9; D gene: TRBD2; CDR3 length: 19; CDR3 protein: CASSVIGLAGSFGTDTQYF; CDR3 DNA: TGTGCCAGCAGCGTAATAGGGCTAGCGGGGAGCTTCGGCACAGATACGCAGTATTTT
clone size: .; J gene: TRBJ2-3; V gene: TRBV7-9; D gene: TRBD2; CDR3 length: 15; CDR3 protein: CASSSWTSGTDTQYF; CDR3 DNA: TGTGCCAGCAGCTCCTGGACTAGTGGCACAGATACGCAGTATTTT
clone size: .; J gene: TRBJ2-1; V gene: TRBV2; D gene: TRBD1; CDR3 length: 13; CDR3 protein: CASRQGVGNEQFF; CDR3 DNA: TGTGCCAGCAGGCAGGGGGTGGGGAATGAGCAGTTCTTC
clone size: few; J gene: TRBJ2-1; V gene: TRBV6-4; D gene: TRBD2; CDR3 length: 15; CDR3 protein: CASSDLSTSVDQQFF; CDR3 DNA: TGTGCCAGCAGTGACTTGTCGACTAGCGTTGATCAGCAGTTCTTC
clone size: .; J gene: TRBJ2-7; V gene: TRBV5-1; D gene: TRBD2; CDR3 length: 15; CDR3 protein: CASSRGGSGTYEQYF; CDR3 DNA: TGCGCCAGCAGCCGTGGGGGGAGCGGGACCTACGAGCAGTACTTC
clone size: few; J gene: TRBJ1-1; V gene: TRBV30; D gene: .; CDR3 length: 11; CDR3 protein: CAWTLNTEAFF; CDR3 DNA: TGTGCCTGGACGTTAAACACTGAAGCTTTCTTT
clone size: .; J gene: TRBJ2-4; V gene: TRBV11-2; D gene: .; CDR3 length: 14; CDR3 protein: CASSPLGGLHIQYF; CDR3 DNA: TGTGCCAGCAGCCCGCTGGGCGGGTTGCACATTCAGTACTTC